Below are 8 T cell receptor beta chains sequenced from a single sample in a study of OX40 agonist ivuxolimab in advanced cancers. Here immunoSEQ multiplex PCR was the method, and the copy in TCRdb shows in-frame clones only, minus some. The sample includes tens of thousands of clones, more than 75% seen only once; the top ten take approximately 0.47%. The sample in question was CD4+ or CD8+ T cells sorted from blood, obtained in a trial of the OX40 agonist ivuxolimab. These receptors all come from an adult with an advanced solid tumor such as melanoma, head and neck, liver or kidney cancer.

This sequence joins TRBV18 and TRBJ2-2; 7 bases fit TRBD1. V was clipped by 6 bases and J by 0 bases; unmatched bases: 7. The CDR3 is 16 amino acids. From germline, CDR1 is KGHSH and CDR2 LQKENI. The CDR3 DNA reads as TGTGCCAGCTCTCCTATAGACAGGGCGAACACCGGGGAGCTGTTTTTT. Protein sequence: CASSPIDRANTGELFF.

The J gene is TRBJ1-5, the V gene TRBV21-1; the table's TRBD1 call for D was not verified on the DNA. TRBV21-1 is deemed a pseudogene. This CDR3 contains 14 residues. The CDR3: CASSKVVGEQPQHF. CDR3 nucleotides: TGTGCCAGCAGCAAAGTGGTAGGGGAACAGCCCCAGCATTTT.

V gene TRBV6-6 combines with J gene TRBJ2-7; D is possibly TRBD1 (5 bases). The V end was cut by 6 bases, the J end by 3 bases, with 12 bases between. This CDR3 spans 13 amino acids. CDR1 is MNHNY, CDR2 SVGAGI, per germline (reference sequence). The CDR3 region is CASRTGNDYEQYF. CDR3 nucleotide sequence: TGTGCCAGCAGAACAGGTAATGACTACGAGCAGTACTTC.

CDR3 bases: TGTGCCAGCAGCCCGGGGACCGTGTCCTACGAGCAGTACTTC. Protein product: CASSPGTVSYEQYF. This chain uses TRBV9 with TRBJ2-7, with D perhaps being TRBD1 or TRBD2 (5 bases each). The CDR3 is made up of 14 amino acids. Per germline, CDR1 SGDLS and CDR2 YYNGEE. V was clipped by 4 bases and J by 1 base, with 12 bases between them.

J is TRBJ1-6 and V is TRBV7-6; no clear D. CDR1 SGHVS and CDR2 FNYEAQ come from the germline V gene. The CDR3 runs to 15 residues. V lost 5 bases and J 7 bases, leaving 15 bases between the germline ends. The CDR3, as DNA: TGTGCCAGCAGCCGCTCCCGGGGAGAAAATTCACCCCTCCACTTT. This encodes CASSRSRGENSPLHF.

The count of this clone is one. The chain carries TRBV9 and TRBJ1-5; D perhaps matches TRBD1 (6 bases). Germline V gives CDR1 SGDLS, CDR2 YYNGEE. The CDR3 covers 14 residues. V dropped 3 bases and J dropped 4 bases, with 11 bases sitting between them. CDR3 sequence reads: CASSANRVNQPQHF. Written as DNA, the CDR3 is TGTGCCAGCAGCGCAAACAGGGTTAATCAGCCCCAGCATTTT. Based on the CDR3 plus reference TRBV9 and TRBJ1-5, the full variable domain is DSGVTQTPKHLITATGQRVTLRCSPRSGDLSVYWYQQSLDQGLQFLIQYYNGEERAKGNILERFSAQQFPDLHSELNLSSLELGDSALYFCASSANRVNQPQHFGDGTRLSIL.

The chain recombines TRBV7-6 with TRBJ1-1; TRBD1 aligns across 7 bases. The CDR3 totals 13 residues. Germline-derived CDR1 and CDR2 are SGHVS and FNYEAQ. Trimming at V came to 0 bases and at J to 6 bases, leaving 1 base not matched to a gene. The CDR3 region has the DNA TGTGCCAGCAGCTTAGCGCAGGGGGCTGAAGCTTTCTTT. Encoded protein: CASSLAQGAEAFF.

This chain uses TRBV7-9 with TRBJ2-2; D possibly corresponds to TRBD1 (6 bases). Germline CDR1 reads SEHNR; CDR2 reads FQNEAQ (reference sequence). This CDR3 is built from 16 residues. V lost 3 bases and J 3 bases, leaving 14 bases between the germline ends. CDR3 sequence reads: CASSLGKNRDTGELFF. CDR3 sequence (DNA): TGTGCCAGCAGCTTGGGCAAGAACAGGGACACCGGGGAGCTGTTTTTT.